Shown below are 3 T cell receptor beta chains from a single sample sequenced in a study of T cell responses to AZD1222 COVID-19 vaccine. The table came from immunoSEQ multiplex PCR; TCRdb's copy has only in-frame clones and leaves some out. This table has roughly 150,000 clones, around 88% appearing once. The specimen was peripheral blood, collected on day 0 of MenACWY control vaccination. The receptor source for this set is an adult in good health.

This chain uses TRBV7-9 with TRBJ1-5, with D unclear. The germline CDR1 and CDR2 sequences are SEHNR and FQNEAQ (reference sequence). There are 12 residues in the CDR3. With 2 bases removed from V and 3 bases from J, the gap between germline ends came to 2 bases. CDR3 residues: CASSLPNQPQHF. CDR3 DNA sequence: TGTGCCAGCAGCTTACCCAATCAGCCCCAGCATTTT.

This clone was seen just once. The rearrangement links TRBV18 to TRBJ1-6, with D uncertain. CDR1 and CDR2 (germline): KGHSH, LQKENI. The CDR3 is made up of 14 amino acids. V lost 2 bases to trimming and J lost 9 bases, with 11 bases between them. The CDR3 here is CASSPWTSGSPLHF. In nucleotides, the CDR3 is TGTGCCAGCTCACCATGGACCAGTGGTTCACCCCTCCACTTT. The complete variable domain, with remaining parts taken from reference TRBV18 and TRBJ1-6, reads NAGVMQNPRHLVRRRGQEARLRCSPMKGHSHVYWYRQLPEEGLKFMVYLQKENIIDESGMPKERFSAEFPKEGPSILRIQQVVRGDSAAYFCASSPWTSGSPLHFGNGTRLTVT.

The chain has TRBV5-6 and TRBJ1-1; D is perhaps TRBD1 (6 bases). V was trimmed by 4 bases and J by 10 bases, leaving 17 bases between them. This CDR3 spans 13 amino acids. Germline loops: CDR1 SGHDT, CDR2 YYEEEE. CDR3 loop: CASSLGAQGRAFF. CDR3 in DNA: TGTGCCAGCAGCCTAGGGGCGCAGGGGCGAGCTTTCTTT.